This TCR beta chain was retrieved from a study of T cells after yellow fever vaccination. Study-wide findings and caveats: Compared with primary, the secondary response was weaker and peaked at day 5, not 15. The CD4 and CD8 compartments had a small share of their clonotypes in common. Abundant bulk-derived clonotypes could contaminate FACS-sorted repertoires. Post-booster repertoires contained most primary-vaccination clones again (roughly 96% CD4, about 90% CD8).

The CDR3 has 14 residues. The V and J ends lost 3 bases and 4 bases respectively, with 9 bases between them. TCRdb passed the 5' RACE reads through MiXCR, listing each CDR3 protein once. The sample shows 50,000 or so distinct CDR3 sequences, roughly 6.9% of them seen only once. The table lists this clonotype with a few counts. Its target is not known. The clonotype originates from a man aged 18 to 30 who received the YFV17D yellow fever vaccine. The specimen comprised CD8+ T cells sorted from PBMCs, sampled on the day of the first yellow fever vaccination. This chain connects TRBV12-3 or TRBV12-4 to TRBJ2-2, with D unresolved. The CDR3 sequence: CASSFTYSTGELFF. In nucleotides, the CDR3 is TGTGCCAGCAGTTTTACCTACTCCACCGGGGAGCTGTTTTTT.